The clone carrying this TCR beta chain came up once. V was pared by 4 bases and J by 3 bases, with 10 bases between. Germline CDR1 reads MNHEY; CDR2 reads SMNVEV (reference sequence). This CDR3 has 13 residues. The source of the sample is a study of T cell changes during pregnancy in multiple sclerosis. The method was immunoSEQ multiplex PCR; TCRdb's version includes in-frame clones alone and lacks a portion of them. The top ten clones hold about 3% of a sample with 88,000 or so clones, about 91% of them seen once. This receptor was taken from a female donor with multiple sclerosis, enrolled in a pregnancy study. The sequencing here drew on peripheral blood, taken before pregnancy. The chain links TRBV27 to TRBJ2-7; tentatively, D is TRBD1 (6 bases). CDR3 DNA: TGTGCCAGCAGTTACAGGGAGAGCTACGAGCAGTACTTC. Translation: CASSYRESYEQYF.